A single sample gave rise to the 26 T cell receptor beta chains below, sequenced in a study of T cells expressing NK-cell markers (dated by TCRdb to 2019 to 2021). Preparation of the library involved 5' RACE. TCRdb shows the sequencer as Illumina HiSeq 2000. Following TCRdb reprocessing, every CDR3 protein sequence forms one entry, and DNA is not provided. This sample's records show some 110,000 distinct CDR3 sequences. The ten largest clones take up around 20% of the sample. Sequenced sample: blood T cells: a sorted CD56 or NKG2C T cell subset, CD4+ or CD8+ T cells, or bulk PBMC T cells (not recorded which). These receptors all stem from a woman between 18 and 75 years old in good health.

V and J are TRBV29-1 and TRBJ2-1. The CDR3 totals 14 residues. From germline, CDR1 is SQVTM and CDR2 ANQGSEA. This chain's CDR3 is CSLESGSSYNEQFF.

This sequence joins TRBV7-6 and TRBJ2-1; TCRdb gives TRBD1 as the D gene, but with no DNA this cannot be confirmed. The length of the CDR3 is 14 residues. From germline, CDR1 is SGHVS and CDR2 FNYEAQ. The CDR3 region is CASLQGGSYNEQFF.

The rearrangement uses TRBV15 and TRBJ2-6. The CDR3 covers 16 residues. CDR1 and CDR2 (germline): LNHNV, YYDKDF (reference sequence). The chain's CDR3 is CATSRGATSGANVLTF.

V usage is TRBV6-1 and J usage is TRBJ2-1; there is no DNA to check the TCRdb D call of TRBD1. This CDR3 has 15 amino acids. Germline CDR1 is MNHNS and CDR2 is SASEGT. CDR3 in amino acids: CASSPKKGQGTEQFF.

The CDR3 protein is CASSPDRFYSPLHF. This chain connects TRBV5-1 to TRBJ1-6; TCRdb reports TRBD1, a call that lacks DNA to check it against. This CDR3 has 14 amino acids. Germline-derived CDR1 and CDR2 are SGHRS and YFSETQ.

V is TRBV19 and J is TRBJ1-1. The CDR3 runs to 15 residues. The V gene's germline CDR1 is LNHDA and CDR2 SQIVND (reference sequence). The chain's CDR3 is CASSLQGGVNTEAFF.

This chain connects TRBV12-3 or TRBV12-4 to TRBJ2-7; the D call of TRBD1 rests on TCRdb alone, since no DNA is present to check it. The CDR3 totals 17 residues. CDR3: CASSLNFRDRVDYEQYF.

The rearrangement links TRBV28 to TRBJ2-7. The CDR3 covers 15 residues. Germline V lookup: CDR1 MDHEN, CDR2 SYDVKM. The CDR3 loop is CASRPYGGVAYEQYF.

The V and J genes are TRBV12-3 or TRBV12-4 and TRBJ2-1. The CDR3 is 13 residues long. The CDR3 sequence: CASSLTNYNEQFF.

This chain connects TRBV7-6 to TRBJ2-7; the TCRdb D gene call, TRBD1, has no DNA to confirm it. The CDR3 is made up of 13 amino acids. Germline loops: CDR1 SGHVS, CDR2 FNYEAQ. The CDR3 loop reads CASSLQGGYEQYF.

The chain links TRBV9 to TRBJ2-7; no DNA is available, so the TRBD2 call from TCRdb remains unchecked. CDR1 is SGDLS and CDR2 is YYNGEE in the germline V gene. This CDR3 comprises 16 residues. The CDR3 here is CASSGGLGLAAYEQYF.

The chain joins TRBV20-1 to TRBJ2-5; TCRdb calls TRBD1, which cannot be checked without DNA. Looked up from germline, CDR1 is DFQATT and CDR2 is SNEGSKA (reference sequence). This CDR3 has 14 amino acids. This chain's CDR3 is CSARVVGQGGTQYF.

The chain employs TRBV6-5 and TRBJ1-5. The V gene's germline CDR1 is MNHEY and CDR2 SVGAGI. The CDR3 contains 13 residues. This CDR3 is CASSFADNQPQHF.

The chain couples TRBV5-4 to TRBJ2-3. The CDR3 runs 12 residues. Germline CDR1 and CDR2: SGHNT and YYREEE (reference sequence). The CDR3 spells CASSLGLDTQYF.

The rearrangement joins TRBV2 to TRBJ2-5; TCRdb's D call, TRBD1, is unchecked because there is no DNA. The CDR3 length is 13 residues. Per the germline V gene, CDR1 is SNHLY and CDR2 is FYNNEI. This chain's CDR3 is CADSGTLQETQYF.

This chain joins TRBV15 and TRBJ1-1. CDR3 length: 12 residues. Germline V gives CDR1 LNHNV, CDR2 YYDKDF (reference sequence). The CDR3 sequence: CATSEGNTEAFF.

The rearrangement links TRBV28 to TRBJ2-2; the D call of TRBD2 rests on TCRdb alone, since no DNA is present to check it. CDR1 is MDHEN and CDR2 is SYDVKM in the germline V gene. This CDR3 has 14 amino acids. The CDR3 region is CASSQLAGGGELFF.

The chain couples TRBV6-5 to TRBJ2-5. The CDR3 is 14 amino acids. Germline V gives CDR1 MNHEY, CDR2 SVGAGI. The CDR3 region is CASSYFSEQETQYF.

The chain recombines TRBV12-3 or TRBV12-4 with TRBJ2-1; absent DNA, TCRdb's TRBD2 call cannot be checked. The CDR3 contains 15 residues. The CDR3 sequence is CASSWGLADHNEQFF.

The chain combines TRBV4-1 with TRBJ1-5; the D gene TCRdb calls, TRBD1, cannot be checked with no DNA. CDR3 length equals 15 residues. From germline, CDR1 is MGHRA and CDR2 YSYEKL. CDR3 in amino acids: CASSQGQGGNQPQHF.

The chain recombines TRBV6-1 with TRBJ2-1; the D gene TCRdb calls, TRBD2, cannot be checked with no DNA. Germline values: CDR1 MNHNS, CDR2 SASEGT. The CDR3 runs to 15 residues. This CDR3 reads CASSEEFSGGYEQFF.

CDR3 protein: CASTSGQGYEQYF. This chain uses TRBV28 with TRBJ2-7; TCRdb lists TRBD1, though no DNA is available to test this call. The CDR3 is made up of 13 amino acids. Germline V gives CDR1 MDHEN, CDR2 SYDVKM.

The CDR3: CASSFSRAGGPLLTEQFF. The chain is built from TRBV5-6 and TRBJ2-1; without DNA, the TCRdb call of TRBD2 cannot be checked. The CDR3 loop spans 18 amino acids. Germline loops: CDR1 SGHDT, CDR2 YYEEEE.

The chain has TRBV7-9 and TRBJ2-1; as DNA is missing, the TRBD1 call by TCRdb cannot be tested. CDR1 and CDR2 from the germline V gene are SEHNR and FQNEAQ (reference sequence). The CDR3 length is 12 residues. CDR3 amino acids: CASSLVGDEQFF.

V gene TRBV9 combines with J gene TRBJ1-5; checking the TCRdb D call of TRBD1 is not possible without DNA. Per the germline V gene, CDR1 is SGDLS and CDR2 is YYNGEE. CDR3 length: 15 residues. The CDR3 loop reads CASSVGAGGGQPQHF. Full variable domain (remainder filled in from reference TRBV9 and TRBJ1-5): DSGVTQTPKHLITATGQRVTLRCSPRSGDLSVYWYQQSLDQGLQFLIQYYNGEERAKGNILERFSAQQFPDLHSELNLSSLELGDSALYFCASSVGAGGGQPQHFGDGTRLSIL.

This chain links TRBV6-1 with TRBJ2-7; TCRdb designates TRBD2, a call that cannot be tested without DNA. The CDR3 loop spans 15 amino acids. Germline V gene lookup returns CDR1 MNHNS and CDR2 SASEGT. The CDR3 region is CASGRGLAPSYEQYF.